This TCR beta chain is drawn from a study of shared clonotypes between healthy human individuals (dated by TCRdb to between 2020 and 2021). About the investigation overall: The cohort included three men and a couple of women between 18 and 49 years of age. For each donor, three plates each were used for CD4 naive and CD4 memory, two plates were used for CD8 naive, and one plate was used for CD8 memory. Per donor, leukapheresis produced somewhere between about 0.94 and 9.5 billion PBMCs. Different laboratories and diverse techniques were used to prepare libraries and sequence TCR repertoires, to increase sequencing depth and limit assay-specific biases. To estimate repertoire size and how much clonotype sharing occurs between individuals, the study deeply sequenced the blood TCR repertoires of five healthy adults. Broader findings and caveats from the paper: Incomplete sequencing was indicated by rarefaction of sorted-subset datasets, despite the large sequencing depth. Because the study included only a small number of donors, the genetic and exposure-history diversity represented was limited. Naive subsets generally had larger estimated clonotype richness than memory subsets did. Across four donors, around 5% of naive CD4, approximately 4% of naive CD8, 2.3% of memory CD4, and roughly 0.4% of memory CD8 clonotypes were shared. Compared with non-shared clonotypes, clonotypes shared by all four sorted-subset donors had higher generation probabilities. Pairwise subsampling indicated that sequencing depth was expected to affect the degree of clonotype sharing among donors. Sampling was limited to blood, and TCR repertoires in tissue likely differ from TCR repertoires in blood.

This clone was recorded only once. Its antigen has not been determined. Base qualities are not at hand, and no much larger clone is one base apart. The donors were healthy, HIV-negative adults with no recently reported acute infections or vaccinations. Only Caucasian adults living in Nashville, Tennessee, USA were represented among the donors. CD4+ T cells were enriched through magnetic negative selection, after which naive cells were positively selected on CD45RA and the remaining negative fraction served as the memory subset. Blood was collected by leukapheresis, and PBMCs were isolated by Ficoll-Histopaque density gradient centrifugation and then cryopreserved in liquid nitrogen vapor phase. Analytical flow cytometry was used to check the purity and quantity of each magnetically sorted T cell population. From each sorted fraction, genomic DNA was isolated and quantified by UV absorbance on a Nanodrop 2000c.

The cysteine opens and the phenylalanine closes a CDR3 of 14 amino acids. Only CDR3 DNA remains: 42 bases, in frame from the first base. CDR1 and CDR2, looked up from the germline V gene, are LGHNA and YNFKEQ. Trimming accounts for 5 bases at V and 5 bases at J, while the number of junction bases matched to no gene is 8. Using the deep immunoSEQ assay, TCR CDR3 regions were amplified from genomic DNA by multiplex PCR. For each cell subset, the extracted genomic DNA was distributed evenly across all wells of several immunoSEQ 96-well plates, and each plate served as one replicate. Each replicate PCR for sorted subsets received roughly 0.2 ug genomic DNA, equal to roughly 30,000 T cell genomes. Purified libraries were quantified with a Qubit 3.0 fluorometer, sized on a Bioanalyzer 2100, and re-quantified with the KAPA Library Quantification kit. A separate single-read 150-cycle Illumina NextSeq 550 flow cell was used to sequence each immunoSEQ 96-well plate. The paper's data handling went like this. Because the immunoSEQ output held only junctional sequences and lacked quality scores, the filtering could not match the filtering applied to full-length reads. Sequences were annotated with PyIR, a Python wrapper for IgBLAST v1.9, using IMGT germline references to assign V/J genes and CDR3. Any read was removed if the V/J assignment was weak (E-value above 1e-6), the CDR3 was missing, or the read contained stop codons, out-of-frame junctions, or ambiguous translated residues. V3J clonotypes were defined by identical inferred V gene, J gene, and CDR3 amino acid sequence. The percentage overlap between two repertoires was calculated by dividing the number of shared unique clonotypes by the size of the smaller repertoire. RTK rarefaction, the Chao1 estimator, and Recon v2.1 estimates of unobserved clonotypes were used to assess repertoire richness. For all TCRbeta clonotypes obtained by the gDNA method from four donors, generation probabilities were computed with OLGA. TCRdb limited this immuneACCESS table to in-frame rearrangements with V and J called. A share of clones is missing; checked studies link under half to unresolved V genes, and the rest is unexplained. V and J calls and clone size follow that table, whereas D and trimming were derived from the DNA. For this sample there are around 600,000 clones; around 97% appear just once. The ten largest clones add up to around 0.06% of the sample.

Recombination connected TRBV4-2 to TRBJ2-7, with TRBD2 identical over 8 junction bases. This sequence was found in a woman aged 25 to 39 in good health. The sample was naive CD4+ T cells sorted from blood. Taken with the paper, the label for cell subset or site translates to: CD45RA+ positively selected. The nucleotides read TGTGCCAGCAGCTTGGCGGGAGGCACACACGAGCAGTACTTC. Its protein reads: CASSLAGGTHEQYF.